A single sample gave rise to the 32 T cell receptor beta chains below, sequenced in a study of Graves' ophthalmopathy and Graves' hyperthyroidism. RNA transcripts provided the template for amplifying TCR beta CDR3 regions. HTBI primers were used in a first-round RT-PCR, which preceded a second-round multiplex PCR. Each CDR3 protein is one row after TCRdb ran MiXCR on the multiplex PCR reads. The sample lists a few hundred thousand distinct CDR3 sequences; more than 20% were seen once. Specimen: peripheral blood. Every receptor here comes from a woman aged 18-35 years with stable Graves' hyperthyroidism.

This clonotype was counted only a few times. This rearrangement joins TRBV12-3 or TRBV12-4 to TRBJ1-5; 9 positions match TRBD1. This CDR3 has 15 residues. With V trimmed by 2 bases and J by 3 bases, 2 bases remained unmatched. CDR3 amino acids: CASSLRTGVNQPQHF. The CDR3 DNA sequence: TGTGCCAGCAGTTTACGGACAGGGGTCAATCAGCCCCAGCATTTT.

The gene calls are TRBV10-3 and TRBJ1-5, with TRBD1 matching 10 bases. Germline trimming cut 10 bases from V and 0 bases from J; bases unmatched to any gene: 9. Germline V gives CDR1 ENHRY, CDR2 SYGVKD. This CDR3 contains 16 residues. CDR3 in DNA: TGTGCCACCGCCGGGACAGGGGTTTATAGCAATCAGCCCCAGCATTTT. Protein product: CATAGTGVYSNQPQHF.

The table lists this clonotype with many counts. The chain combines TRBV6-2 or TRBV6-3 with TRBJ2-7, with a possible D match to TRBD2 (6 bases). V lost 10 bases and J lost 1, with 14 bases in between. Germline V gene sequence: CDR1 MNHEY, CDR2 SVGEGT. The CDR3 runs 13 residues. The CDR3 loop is CATDRRGSYEQYF. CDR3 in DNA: TGTGCCACCGACCGACGGGGGTCCTACGAGCAGTACTTC.

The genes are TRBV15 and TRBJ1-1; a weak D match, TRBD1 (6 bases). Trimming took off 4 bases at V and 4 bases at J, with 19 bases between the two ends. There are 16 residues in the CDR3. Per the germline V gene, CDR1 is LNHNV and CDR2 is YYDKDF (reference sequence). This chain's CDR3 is CATSKNLGALGTEAFF. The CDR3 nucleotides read TGTGCCACCAGCAAAAACCTGGGGGCGCTGGGCACTGAAGCTTTCTTT.

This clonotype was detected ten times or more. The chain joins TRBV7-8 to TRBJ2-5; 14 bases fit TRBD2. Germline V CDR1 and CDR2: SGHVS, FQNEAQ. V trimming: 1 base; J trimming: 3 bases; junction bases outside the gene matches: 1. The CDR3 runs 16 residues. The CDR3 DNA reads TGTGCCAGCAGCTTAGTGGGACTAGCGGGAGAAGAGACCCAGTACTTC. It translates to CASSLVGLAGEETQYF.

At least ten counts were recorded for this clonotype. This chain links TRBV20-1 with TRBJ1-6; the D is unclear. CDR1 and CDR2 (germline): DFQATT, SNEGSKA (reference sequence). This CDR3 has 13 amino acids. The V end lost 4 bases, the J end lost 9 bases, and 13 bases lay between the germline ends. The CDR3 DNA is TGCAGTGCTATCCTCCAGCCGGGTTCACCCCTCCACTTT. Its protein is CSAILQPGSPLHF.

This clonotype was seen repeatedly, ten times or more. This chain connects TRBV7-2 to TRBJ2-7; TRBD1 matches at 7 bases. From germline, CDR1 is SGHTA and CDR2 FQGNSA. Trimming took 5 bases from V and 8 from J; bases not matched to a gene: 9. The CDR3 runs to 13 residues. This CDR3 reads CASSRYEGAQQYF. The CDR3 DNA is TGTGCCAGCAGCCGTTACGAGGGGGCTCAGCAGTACTTC.

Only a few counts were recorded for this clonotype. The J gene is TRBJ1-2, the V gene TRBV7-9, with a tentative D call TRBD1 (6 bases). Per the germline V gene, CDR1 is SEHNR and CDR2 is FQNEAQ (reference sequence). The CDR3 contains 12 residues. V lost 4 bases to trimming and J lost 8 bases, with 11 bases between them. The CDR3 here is CASSSTGRGYTF. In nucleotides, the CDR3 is TGTGCCAGCAGCTCGACAGGTCGAGGCTACACCTTC. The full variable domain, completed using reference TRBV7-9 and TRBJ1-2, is DTGVSQNPRHKITKRGQNVTFRCDPISEHNRLYWYRQTLGQGPEFLTYFQNEAQLEKSRLLSDRFSAERPKGSFSTLEIQRTEQGDSAMYLCASSSTGRGYTFGSGTRLTVV.

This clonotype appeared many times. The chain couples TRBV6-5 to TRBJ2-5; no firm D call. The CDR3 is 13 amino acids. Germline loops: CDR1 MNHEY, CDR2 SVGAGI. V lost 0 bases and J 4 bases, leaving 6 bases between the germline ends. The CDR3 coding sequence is TGTGCCAGCAGTTACTCGAGCCTAGAGACCCAGTACTTC. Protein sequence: CASSYSSLETQYF.

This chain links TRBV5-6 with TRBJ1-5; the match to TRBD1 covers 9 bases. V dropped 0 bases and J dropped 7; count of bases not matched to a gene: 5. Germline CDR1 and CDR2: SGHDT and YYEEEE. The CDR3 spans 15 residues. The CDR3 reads CASSLDGTGQQPQHF. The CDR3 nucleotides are TGTGCCAGCAGCTTGGATGGGACAGGGCAACAGCCCCAGCATTTT.

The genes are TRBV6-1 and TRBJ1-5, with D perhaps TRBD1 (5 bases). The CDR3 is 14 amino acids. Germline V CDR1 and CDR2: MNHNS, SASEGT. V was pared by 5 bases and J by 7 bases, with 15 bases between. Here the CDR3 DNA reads TGTGCCAGCAGTCGGGATTATCGGGGGCAGCCCCAGCATTTT. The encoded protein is CASSRDYRGQPQHF.

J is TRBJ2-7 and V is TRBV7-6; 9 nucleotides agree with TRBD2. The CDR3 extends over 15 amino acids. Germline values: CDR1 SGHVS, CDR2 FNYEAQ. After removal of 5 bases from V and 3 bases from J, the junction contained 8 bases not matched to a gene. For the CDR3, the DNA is TGTGCCAGCAGCGCGACTAGCGGAGGGAGCTACGAGCAGTACTTC. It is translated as CASSATSGGSYEQYF.

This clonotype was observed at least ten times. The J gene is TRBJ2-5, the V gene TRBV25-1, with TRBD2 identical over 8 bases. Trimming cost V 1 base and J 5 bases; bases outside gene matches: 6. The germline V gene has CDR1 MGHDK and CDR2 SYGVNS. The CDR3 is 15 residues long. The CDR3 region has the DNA TGTGCCAGCAGTGAATGGAAAGCGGGAGATGAGACCCAGTACTTC. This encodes CASSEWKAGDETQYF.

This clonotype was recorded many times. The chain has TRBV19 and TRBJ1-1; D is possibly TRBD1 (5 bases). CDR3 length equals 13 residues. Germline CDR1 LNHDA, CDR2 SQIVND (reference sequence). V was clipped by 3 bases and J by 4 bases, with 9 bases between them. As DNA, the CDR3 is TGTGCCAGTAGTATTGGGGGTTTCACTGAAGCTTTCTTT. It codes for CASSIGGFTEAFF.

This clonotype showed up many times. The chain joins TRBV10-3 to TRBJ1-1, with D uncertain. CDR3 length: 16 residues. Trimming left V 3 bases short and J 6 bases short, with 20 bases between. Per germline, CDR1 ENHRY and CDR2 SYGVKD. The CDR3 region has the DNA TGTGCCATCAGTGAACGGGTCGGGGTTTTGGTTGCTGAAGCTTTCTTT. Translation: CAISERVGVLVAEAFF.

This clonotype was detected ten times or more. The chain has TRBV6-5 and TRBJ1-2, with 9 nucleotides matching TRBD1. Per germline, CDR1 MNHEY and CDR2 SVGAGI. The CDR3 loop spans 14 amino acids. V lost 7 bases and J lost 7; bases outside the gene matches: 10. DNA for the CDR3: TGTGCCAGCACCGAACCGGGACAGGGAGGTGGCTACACCTTC. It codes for CASTEPGQGGGYTF.

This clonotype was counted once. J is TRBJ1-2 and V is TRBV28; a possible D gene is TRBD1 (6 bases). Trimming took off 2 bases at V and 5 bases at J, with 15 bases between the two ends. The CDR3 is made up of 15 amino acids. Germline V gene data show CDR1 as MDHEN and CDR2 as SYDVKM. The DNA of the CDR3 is TGTGCCAGCAGTTTAGGAGGTCGGGGGCCATATGGCTACACCTTC. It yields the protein CASSLGGRGPYGYTF.

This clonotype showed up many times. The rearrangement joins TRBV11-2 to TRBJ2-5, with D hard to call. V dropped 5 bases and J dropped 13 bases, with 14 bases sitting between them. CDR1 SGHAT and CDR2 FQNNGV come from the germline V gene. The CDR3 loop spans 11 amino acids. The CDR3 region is CASSQSRVLYF. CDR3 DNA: TGTGCCAGCAGCCAAAGCCGGGTTTTGTACTTC.

CDR3 loop: CASSTRGTGGVRPQHF. The CDR3 DNA is TGTGCCAGCAGTACCCGAGGGACAGGGGGCGTCCGGCCCCAGCATTTT. The chain is built from TRBV28 and TRBJ1-5, with 12 bases fitting TRBD1. Germline V CDR1 and CDR2: MDHEN, SYDVKM. The CDR3 has 16 residues. Losses at the gene ends were 5 bases for V and 9 bases for J; bases not matched to a gene: 11.

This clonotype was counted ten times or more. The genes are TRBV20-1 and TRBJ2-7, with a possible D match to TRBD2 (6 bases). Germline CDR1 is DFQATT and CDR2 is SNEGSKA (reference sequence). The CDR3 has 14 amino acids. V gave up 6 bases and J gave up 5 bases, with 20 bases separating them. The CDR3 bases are TGCAGTGCAACCGACCAGGGAGGCGGGAACGAGCAGTACTTC. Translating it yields CSATDQGGGNEQYF.

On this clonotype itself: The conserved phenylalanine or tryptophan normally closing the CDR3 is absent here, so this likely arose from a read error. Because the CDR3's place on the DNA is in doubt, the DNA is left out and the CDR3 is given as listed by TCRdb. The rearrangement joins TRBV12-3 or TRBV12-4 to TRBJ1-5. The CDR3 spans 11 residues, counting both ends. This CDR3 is CASSRNQPQHL.

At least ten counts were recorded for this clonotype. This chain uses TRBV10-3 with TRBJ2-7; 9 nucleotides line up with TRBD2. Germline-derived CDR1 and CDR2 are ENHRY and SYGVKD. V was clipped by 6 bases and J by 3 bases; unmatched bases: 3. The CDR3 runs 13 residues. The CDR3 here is CAIRVAGDYEQYF. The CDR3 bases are TGTGCCATCAGGGTAGCGGGAGACTACGAGCAGTACTTC.

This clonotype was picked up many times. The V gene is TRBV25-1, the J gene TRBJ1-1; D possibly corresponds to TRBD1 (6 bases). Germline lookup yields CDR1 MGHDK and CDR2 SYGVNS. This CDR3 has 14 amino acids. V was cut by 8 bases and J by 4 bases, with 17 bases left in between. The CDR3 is CASRDGGLGTEAFF. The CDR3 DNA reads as TGTGCCAGCCGAGACGGGGGCTTGGGCACTGAAGCTTTCTTT.

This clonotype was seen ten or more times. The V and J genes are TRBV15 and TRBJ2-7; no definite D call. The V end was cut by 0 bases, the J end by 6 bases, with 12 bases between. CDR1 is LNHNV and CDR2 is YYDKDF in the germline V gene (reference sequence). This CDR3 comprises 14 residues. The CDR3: CATSRDWTTGEQYF. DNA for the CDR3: TGTGCCACCAGCAGAGACTGGACGACGGGCGAGCAGTACTTC.

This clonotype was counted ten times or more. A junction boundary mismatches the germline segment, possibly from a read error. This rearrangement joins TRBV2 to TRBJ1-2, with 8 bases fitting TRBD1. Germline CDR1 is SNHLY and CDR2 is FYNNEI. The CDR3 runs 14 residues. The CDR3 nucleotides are TGTGCCAGCAGGGAAGGACAGGGAACGGCTGGCTACACCTTC. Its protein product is CASREGQGTAGYTF.

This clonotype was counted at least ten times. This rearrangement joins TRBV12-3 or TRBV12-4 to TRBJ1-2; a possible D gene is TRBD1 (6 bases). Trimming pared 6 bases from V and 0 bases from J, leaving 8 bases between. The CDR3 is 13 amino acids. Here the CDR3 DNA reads TGTGCCAGCAGGGACAGCTCTAACTATGGCTACACCTTC. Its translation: CASRDSSNYGYTF.

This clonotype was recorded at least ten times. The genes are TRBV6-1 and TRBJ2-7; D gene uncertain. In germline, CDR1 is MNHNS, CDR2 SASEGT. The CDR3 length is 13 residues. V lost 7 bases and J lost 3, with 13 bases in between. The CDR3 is CASIRTLGYEQYF. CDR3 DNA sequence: TGTGCCAGCATTCGTACCCTCGGCTACGAGCAGTACTTC.

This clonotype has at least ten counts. CDR3 sequence reads: CASSLGPTGELFF. CDR3 DNA sequence: TGTGCCAGCAGCTTAGGGCCCACCGGGGAGCTGTTTTTT. The rearrangement joins TRBV11-3 to TRBJ2-2; D gene unclear. This CDR3 spans 13 amino acids. V lost 1 base to trimming and J lost 4 bases, with 4 bases between them. Looked up from germline, CDR1 is SGHNT and CDR2 is YENEEA.

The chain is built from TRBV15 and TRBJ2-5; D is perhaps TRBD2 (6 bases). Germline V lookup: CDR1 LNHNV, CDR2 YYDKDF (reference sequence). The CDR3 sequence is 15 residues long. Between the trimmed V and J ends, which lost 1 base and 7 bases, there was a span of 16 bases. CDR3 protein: CATSRVRAAAGTQYF. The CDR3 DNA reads TGTGCCACCAGCAGAGTGCGAGCGGCAGCGGGGACCCAGTACTTC.

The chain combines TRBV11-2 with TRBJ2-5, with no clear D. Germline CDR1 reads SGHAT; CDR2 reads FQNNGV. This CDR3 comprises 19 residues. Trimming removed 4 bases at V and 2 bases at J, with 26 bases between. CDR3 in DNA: TGTGCCAGCAGCTCTCCCTCTAAGGTTTCAGACCTACTACAAGAGACCCAGTACTTC. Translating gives CASSSPSKVSDLLQETQYF.

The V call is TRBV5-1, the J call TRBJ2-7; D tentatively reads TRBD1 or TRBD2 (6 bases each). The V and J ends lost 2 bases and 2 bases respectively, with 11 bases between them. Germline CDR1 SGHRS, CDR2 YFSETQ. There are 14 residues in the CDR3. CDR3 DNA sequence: TGCGCCAGCAGCTTACCGGGGGCCACCTACGAGCAGTACTTC. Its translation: CASSLPGATYEQYF.

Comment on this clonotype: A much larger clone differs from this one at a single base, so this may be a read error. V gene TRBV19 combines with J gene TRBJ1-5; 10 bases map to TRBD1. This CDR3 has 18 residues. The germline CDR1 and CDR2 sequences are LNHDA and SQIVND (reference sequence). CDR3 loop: CASSIEGWGTGDNQPKHF. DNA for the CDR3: TGTGCCAGTAGTATAGAGGGTTGGGGGACAGGGGACAATCAGCCCAAGCATTTT.